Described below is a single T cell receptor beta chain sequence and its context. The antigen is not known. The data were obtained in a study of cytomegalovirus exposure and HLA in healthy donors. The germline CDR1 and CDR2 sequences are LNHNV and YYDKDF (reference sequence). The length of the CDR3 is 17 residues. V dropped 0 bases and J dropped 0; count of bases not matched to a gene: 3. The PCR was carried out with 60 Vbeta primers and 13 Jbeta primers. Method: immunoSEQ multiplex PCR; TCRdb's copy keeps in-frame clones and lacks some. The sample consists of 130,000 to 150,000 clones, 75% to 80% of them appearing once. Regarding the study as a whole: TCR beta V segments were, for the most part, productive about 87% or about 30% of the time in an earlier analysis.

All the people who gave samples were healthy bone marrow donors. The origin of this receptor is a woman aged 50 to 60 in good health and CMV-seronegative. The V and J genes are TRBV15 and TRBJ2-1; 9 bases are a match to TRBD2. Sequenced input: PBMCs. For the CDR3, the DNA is TGTGCCACCAGCAGAGATCGGCGGGGGGGCTCCTACAATGAGCAGTTCTTC. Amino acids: CATSRDRRGGSYNEQFF.